The rows below give T cell receptor beta chains drawn from one sample of a study of cytomegalovirus exposure and HLA in healthy donors. Profiled with immunoSEQ multiplex PCR; TCRdb holds only in-frame clones, not every one. The profile shows roughly 150,000 clones, around 68% of them singletons. Sequenced input: PBMCs. All receptors come from a man aged 25-45 years in good health and CMV-seropositive. Both conserved end residues are part of each CDR3. The D gene is left open where the match is weak. Size tells how often a clone was seen (once, few, many) or the class of an expanded clone, and some rows leave it out.

v_call	clone_size	j_call	d_call	cdr3_aa	cdr3_nt
TRBV5-6	NA	TRBJ2-1	TRBD1	CASSLGPGTGVNEQFF	TGTGCCAGCAGCTTGGGGCCCGGGACAGGGGTAAATGAGCAGTTCTTC
TRBV5-1	NA	TRBJ2-7	TRBD1	CASRPGTGAYEQYF	TGCGCCAGCAGGCCCGGGACAGGGGCTTACGAGCAGTACTTC
TRBV11-3	NA	TRBJ2-2	TRBD2	CASSPGLANTGELFF	TGTGCCAGCAGCCCGGGACTAGCGAACACCGGGGAGCTGTTTTTT
TRBV9	NA	TRBJ1-1	NA	CASSPHTEAFF	TGTGCCAGCAGCCCTCACACTGAAGCTTTCTTT
TRBV7-9	NA	TRBJ1-1	NA	CASSSGSRDTEAFF	TGTGCCAGCAGCTCAGGGTCAAGAGACACTGAAGCTTTCTTT
TRBV7-9	few	TRBJ1-1	NA	CASSLDGGTEAFF	TGTGCCAGCAGCTTAGACGGGGGAACTGAAGCTTTCTTT
TRBV19	NA	TRBJ2-7	TRBD2	CASSIEAPSGSPYEQYF	TGTGCCAGTAGTATAGAGGCCCCTAGCGGGAGTCCCTACGAGCAGTACTTC
TRBV10-1	NA	TRBJ2-7	NA	CASSAPGYEQYF	TGCGCCAGCAGTGCCCCGGGGTACGAGCAGTACTTC
TRBV6-5	few	TRBJ1-1	NA	CASSYLDRRNTEAFF	TGTGCCAGCAGTTACCTCGACAGGAGGAACACTGAAGCTTTCTTT
TRBV19	NA	TRBJ2-6	NA	CASSISRAGAPGANVLTF	TGTGCCAGTAGTATTAGTCGAGCCGGAGCGCCTGGGGCCAACGTCCTGACTTTC
TRBV7-9	few	TRBJ1-6	NA	CASSLGQDNSPLHF	TGTGCCAGCAGCCTGGGACAAGATAATTCACCCCTCCACTTT
TRBV27	NA	TRBJ1-2	NA	CASCQAGDYGYTF	TGTGCCAGCTGCCAAGCAGGTGACTATGGCTACACCTTC
TRBV7-9	few	TRBJ2-7	NA	CASSPRITGPYRWTEQYF	TGTGCCAGCAGCCCACGTATAACAGGTCCCTATAGGTGGACCGAGCAGTACTTC
TRBV30	NA	TRBJ1-2	TRBD1	CACSGTGGVGDGYTF	TGTGCCTGCTCCGGGACAGGGGGCGTAGGTGATGGCTACACCTTC
TRBV2	NA	TRBJ2-1	TRBD2	CASSDPARGAYNEQFF	TGTGCCAGCAGTGATCCGGCGCGGGGGGCCTACAATGAGCAGTTCTTC
TRBV11-3	NA	TRBJ2-1	NA	CASSPTGNEQFF	TGTGCCAGCAGCCCTACCGGCAATGAGCAGTTCTTC
TRBV7-9	NA	TRBJ2-1	TRBD1	CSSRQGDSAHYNEQFF	TGTTCCAGCAGACAGGGGGATAGCGCCCACTACAATGAGCAGTTCTTC
TRBV11-3	NA	TRBJ1-3	NA	CASSLDGSLDSGNTIYF	TGTGCCAGCAGCTTAGATGGCTCCCTAGACTCTGGAAACACCATATATTTT
TRBV18	NA	TRBJ2-7	NA	CASSPRTGVPESNEQYF	TGTGCCAGCTCACCACGGACGGGAGTTCCTGAGTCCAACGAGCAGTACTTC
TRBV15	once	TRBJ2-6	NA	CATSGNQGAGANVLTF	TGTGCCACCAGCGGGAACCAAGGGGCTGGGGCCAACGTCCTGACTTTC
TRBV30	NA	TRBJ1-2	TRBD1	CAWSLRQGFSLYGYTF	TGTGCCTGGAGTCTCAGACAGGGATTCTCCCTCTATGGCTACACCTTC
TRBV10-3	NA	TRBJ1-1	NA	CAISPGHPNTEAFF	TGTGCCATCAGTCCAGGACACCCCAACACTGAAGCTTTCTTT
TRBV28	NA	TRBJ1-5	TRBD1	CASRSGQGHQPQHF	TGTGCCAGCAGGTCGGGACAGGGGCATCAGCCCCAGCATTTT
TRBV30	NA	TRBJ1-3	NA	CAWRTSGTSGNTIYF	TGTGCCTGGAGAACCTCCGGGACATCTGGAAACACCATATATTTT
TRBV30	few	TRBJ2-3	TRBD2	CAWSAAGRLAGVLPLGTQYF	TGTGCCTGGAGTGCCGCGGGCCGACTAGCGGGAGTTCTGCCCCTCGGTACGCAGTATTTT
TRBV5-1	NA	TRBJ1-1	NA	CASSLASIDTEAFF	TGCGCCAGCAGCTTGGCCTCAATAGACACTGAAGCTTTCTTT
TRBV30	NA	TRBJ2-5	TRBD1	CAWSGGTGWMETQYF	TGTGCCTGGAGTGGAGGGACAGGGTGGATGGAGACCCAGTACTTC
TRBV7-3	NA	TRBJ2-1	TRBD1	CASSPRQGYNEQFF	TGTGCCAGCAGCCCCCGACAGGGCTACAATGAGCAGTTCTTC
TRBV2	NA	TRBJ2-1	TRBD2	CASRGTSGGYEQFF	TGTGCCAGCAGAGGGACTAGCGGGGGCTATGAGCAGTTCTTC
TRBV4-2	NA	TRBJ2-1	NA	CASSLPGGRTPFEQFF	TGTGCCAGCAGCCTCCCAGGTGGGAGGACCCCTTTTGAGCAGTTCTTC
TRBV11-2	NA	TRBJ2-1	TRBD2	CASSSFVLRGDEQFF	TGTGCCAGCAGCTCGTTCGTCTTACGGGGGGATGAGCAGTTCTTC
TRBV6-5	NA	TRBJ2-5	NA	CASSPHRVEQETQYF	TGTGCCAGCAGTCCTCACAGGGTTGAACAAGAGACCCAGTACTTC
TRBV25-1	NA	TRBJ1-5	NA	CASSEGAGSGDQPQHF	TGTGCCAGCAGTGAAGGGGCAGGGTCTGGGGATCAGCCCCAGCATTTT
TRBV5-5	few	TRBJ2-5	NA	CASSLGDGGETQYF	TGTGCCAGCAGCTTGGGGGACGGAGGGGAGACCCAGTACTTC
TRBV6-6	NA	TRBJ2-7	TRBD1	CASSYVGQGVYEQYF	TGTGCCAGCAGTTACGTAGGACAGGGAGTGTACGAGCAGTACTTC
TRBV10-2	NA	TRBJ2-7	TRBD2	CASSGGLAGGRGYEQYF	TGCGCCAGCAGTGGGGGACTAGCGGGAGGACGAGGATACGAGCAGTACTTC
TRBV5-1	few	TRBJ1-4	TRBD1	CASSLGQGDEKLFF	TGCGCCAGCAGCTTGGGGCAGGGGGATGAAAAACTGTTTTTT
TRBV30	few	TRBJ1-5	NA	CAWSGRGAQPQHF	TGTGCCTGGAGCGGGCGGGGGGCTCAGCCCCAGCATTTT
TRBV14	NA	TRBJ2-1	NA	CASSQERGNRVGLLFSQFGEQFF	TGTGCCAGCAGCCAAGAGAGGGGTAACAGGGTGGGTTTATTGTTTTCCCAGTTTGGTGAGCAGTTCTTC
TRBV7-8	NA	TRBJ1-1	NA	CASSPIQTHTEAFF	TGTGCCAGCAGCCCCATCCAAACTCACACTGAAGCTTTCTTT
TRBV21-1	NA	TRBJ2-2	NA	CASSTPGGDTGELFF	TGTGCCAGCAGCACCCCCGGGGGGGACACCGGGGAGCTGTTTTTT
TRBV28	NA	TRBJ1-5	TRBD1	CASSTRQGSPYQPQHF	TGTGCCAGCAGTACTCGACAGGGCTCCCCTTATCAGCCCCAGCATTTT
TRBV5-6	NA	TRBJ2-7	TRBD2	CASSSPGLAGAYEQYF	TGTGCCAGCAGCTCCCCAGGACTAGCGGGAGCCTACGAGCAGTACTTC
TRBV27	NA	TRBJ1-1	TRBD1	CASSLRDRGEAFF	TGTGCCAGCAGTTTAAGGGACAGGGGTGAAGCTTTCTTT
TRBV5-6	NA	TRBJ1-6	NA	CASSSTQGNPPLHF	TGTGCCAGCAGCTCGACACAGGGAAACCCACCCCTCCACTTT
TRBV5-1	NA	TRBJ1-1	TRBD1	CASSLNPTGGRGTEAFF	TGCGCCAGCAGCTTGAACCCAACAGGGGGTAGAGGGACTGAAGCTTTCTTT
TRBV10-1	few	TRBJ2-3	NA	CASSEDRDSRRGQYF	TGCGCCAGCAGTGAGGACCGGGACTCCCGACGGGGGCAGTATTTT
TRBV7-2	NA	TRBJ2-5	NA	CASSTSHQETQYF	TGTGCCAGCAGCACATCCCACCAAGAGACCCAGTACTTC
TRBV19	NA	TRBJ2-1	NA	CASLNAYNEQFF	TGTGCCAGCCTAAACGCCTACAATGAGCAGTTCTTC
TRBV11-3	NA	TRBJ2-7	NA	CASSPPDRSYEQYF	TGTGCCAGCAGCCCTCCAGACAGGAGCTACGAGCAGTACTTC
TRBV28	NA	TRBJ2-3	TRBD2	CASSPPGALAGEVDTQYF	TGTGCCAGCAGTCCACCCGGGGCGCTAGCGGGAGAGGTGGATACGCAGTATTTT
TRBV4-1	NA	TRBJ1-1	NA	CASSEQLRHSVDTEAFF	TGCGCCAGCAGTGAGCAACTGAGACATTCTGTCGACACTGAAGCTTTCTTT
TRBV7-2	NA	TRBJ2-7	TRBD1	CASSLGTGGSYEQYF	TGTGCCAGCAGCCTGGGGACAGGGGGTTCCTACGAGCAGTACTTC
TRBV5-8	NA	TRBJ2-1	NA	CASSLVASSYNEQFF	TGTGCCAGCAGCTTGGTAGCCAGCTCCTACAATGAGCAGTTCTTC
TRBV2	NA	TRBJ1-1	NA	CASSLQGTNTEAFF	TGTGCCAGCAGCTTACAGGGCACGAACACTGAAGCTTTCTTT
TRBV6-1	NA	TRBJ2-7	NA	CATCAVAAYEQYF	TGTGCCACCTGCGCGGTGGCGGCCTACGAGCAGTACTTC
TRBV5-8	NA	TRBJ2-7	TRBD2	CASTGTRNYEQYF	TGTGCCTCAACCGGGACTAGAAATTACGAGCAGTACTTC